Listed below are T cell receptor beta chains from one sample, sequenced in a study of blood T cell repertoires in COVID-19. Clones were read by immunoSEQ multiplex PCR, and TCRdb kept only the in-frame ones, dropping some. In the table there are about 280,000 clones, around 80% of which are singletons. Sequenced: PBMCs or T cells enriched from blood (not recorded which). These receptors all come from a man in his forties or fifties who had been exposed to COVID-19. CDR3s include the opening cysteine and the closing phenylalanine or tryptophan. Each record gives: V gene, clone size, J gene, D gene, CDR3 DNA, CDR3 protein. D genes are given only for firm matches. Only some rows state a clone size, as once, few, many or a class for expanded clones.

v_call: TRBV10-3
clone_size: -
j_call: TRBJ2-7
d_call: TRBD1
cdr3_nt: TGTGCCATCAGCGATTTAGAACAGGGGTTTCCGGCCCTCTACTACGAGCAGTACTTC
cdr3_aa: CAISDLEQGFPALYYEQYF

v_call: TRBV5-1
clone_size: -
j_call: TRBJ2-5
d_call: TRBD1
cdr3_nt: TGCGCCAGCAGCGAGGGACAGAGCCAAGAGACCCAGTACTTC
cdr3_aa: CASSEGQSQETQYF

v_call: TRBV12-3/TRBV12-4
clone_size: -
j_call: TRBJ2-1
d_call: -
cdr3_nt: TGTGCCAGCACGAGTCATTACTCTGAGCAGTTCTTC
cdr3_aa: CASTSHYSEQFF

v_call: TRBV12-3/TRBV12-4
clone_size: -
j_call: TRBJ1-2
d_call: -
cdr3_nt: TGTGCCAGCAGTTTAGTGGCAGGGGAGGGCTACACCTTC
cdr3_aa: CASSLVAGEGYTF

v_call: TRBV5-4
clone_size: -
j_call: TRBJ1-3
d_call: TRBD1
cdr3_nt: TGTGCCAGCAGCTTGCAAGGGGGCGCGTATGGAAACACCATATATTTT
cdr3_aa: CASSLQGGAYGNTIYF

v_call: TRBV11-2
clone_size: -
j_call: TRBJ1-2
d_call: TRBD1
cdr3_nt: TGTGCCAGCAGCTGGACGCCGGACAGGGGGGATGGCTACACCTTC
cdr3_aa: CASSWTPDRGDGYTF

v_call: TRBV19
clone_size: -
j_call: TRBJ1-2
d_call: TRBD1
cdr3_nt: TGTGCCAGTACCCCTACAGGGGGTAATGGCTACACCTTC
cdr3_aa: CASTPTGGNGYTF

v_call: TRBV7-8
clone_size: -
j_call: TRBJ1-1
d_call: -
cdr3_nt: TGTGCCAGCAGCTTAGATGGGGAGAGTGAAGCTTTCTTT
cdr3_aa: CASSLDGESEAFF

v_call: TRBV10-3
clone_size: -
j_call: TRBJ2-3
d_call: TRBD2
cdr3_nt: TGTGCCATCAGTGCGGGAGGGCCGTCAGATACGCAGTATTTT
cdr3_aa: CAISAGGPSDTQYF

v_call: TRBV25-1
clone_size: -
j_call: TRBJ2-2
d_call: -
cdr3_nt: TGTGCCAGCAGTGAAAATTTATTGAGGGCCGGGGAGCTGTTTTTT
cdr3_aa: CASSENLLRAGELFF

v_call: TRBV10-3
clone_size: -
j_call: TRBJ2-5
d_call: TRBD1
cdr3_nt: TGTGCAACCTCAGGGGGCGAGGGAGAGACCCAGTACTTC
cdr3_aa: CATSGGEGETQYF

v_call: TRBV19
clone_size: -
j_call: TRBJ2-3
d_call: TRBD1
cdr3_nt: TGTGCCAGTAGTATTGGGGACAGGGGTCCAGATACGCAGTATTTT
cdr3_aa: CASSIGDRGPDTQYF

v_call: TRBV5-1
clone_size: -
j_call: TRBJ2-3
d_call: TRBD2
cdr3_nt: TGCGCCAGTTCAGCGGGAAGAGGTATCCCCGATACGCAGTATTTT
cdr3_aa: CASSAGRGIPDTQYF

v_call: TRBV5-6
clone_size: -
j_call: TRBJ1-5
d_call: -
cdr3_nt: TGTGCCAGCAGCTTGTGGCAGGGGCAGCCCCAGCATTTT
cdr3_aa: CASSLWQGQPQHF

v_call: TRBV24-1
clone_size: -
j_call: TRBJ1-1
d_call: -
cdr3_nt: TGTGCCACCAGTGGGGGGGGCTTGGGAACTGAAGCTTTCTTT
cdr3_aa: CATSGGGLGTEAFF

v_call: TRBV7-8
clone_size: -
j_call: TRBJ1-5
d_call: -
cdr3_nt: TGTGCCAGCAGCTTAGGGTCATTGGGGGGGGGCAGACAGCCCCAGCATTTT
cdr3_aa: CASSLGSLGGGRQPQHF

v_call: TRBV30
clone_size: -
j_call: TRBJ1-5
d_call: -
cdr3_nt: TGTGCCTGGAGCGCGGGGCAGAACAATCAGCCCCAGCATTTT
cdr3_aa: CAWSAGQNNQPQHF

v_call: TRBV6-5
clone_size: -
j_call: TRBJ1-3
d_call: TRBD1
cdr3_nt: TGTGCCAGCAGTTACACCGGGACAGCGACTGGAAACACCATATATTTT
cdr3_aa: CASSYTGTATGNTIYF

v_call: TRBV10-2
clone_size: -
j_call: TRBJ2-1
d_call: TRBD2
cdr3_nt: TGCGCCAGCAGGAAATTACTAGCGAGCCCCATCAATGAGCAGTTCTTC
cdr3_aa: CASRKLLASPINEQFF

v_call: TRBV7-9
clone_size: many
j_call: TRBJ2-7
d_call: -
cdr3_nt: TGTGCCAGCAGTTCCACAGGAACCAGCTCCTACGAGCAGTACTTC
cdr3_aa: CASSSTGTSSYEQYF

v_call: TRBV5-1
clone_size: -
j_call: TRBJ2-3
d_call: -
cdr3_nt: TGCGCCAGCAGCTTGGCCGGTAGCGAACAAGATACGCAGTATTTT
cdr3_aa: CASSLAGSEQDTQYF

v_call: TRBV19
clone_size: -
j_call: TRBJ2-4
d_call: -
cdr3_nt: TGTGCCAGTAGGCGAGACATTCAGTACTTC
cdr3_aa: CASRRDIQYF

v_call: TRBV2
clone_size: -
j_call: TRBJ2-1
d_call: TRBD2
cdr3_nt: TGTGCCAGCACTAGCGGATCAGCGGCCTACAATGAGCAGTTCTTC
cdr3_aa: CASTSGSAAYNEQFF

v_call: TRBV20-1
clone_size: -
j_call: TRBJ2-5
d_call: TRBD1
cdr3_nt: TGCAGTGCTCGTGGAGGACAGGCGTACCAAGAGACCCAGTACTTC
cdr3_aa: CSARGGQAYQETQYF

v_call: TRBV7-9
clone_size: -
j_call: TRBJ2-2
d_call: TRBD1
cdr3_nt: TGTGCCAGCAGCGCCGACAGGGGGCAGTTCACCGGGGAGCTGTTTTTT
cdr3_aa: CASSADRGQFTGELFF

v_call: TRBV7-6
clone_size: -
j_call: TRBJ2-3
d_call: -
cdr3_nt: TGTGCCAGCAGCTTAGCAGGGAACGGGATAGATACGCAGTATTTT
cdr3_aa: CASSLAGNGIDTQYF

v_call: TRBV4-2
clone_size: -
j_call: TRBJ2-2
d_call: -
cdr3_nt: TGTGCCAGCAGCCAAGATGGGCCCCCAGGAAACACCGGGGAGCTGTTTTTT
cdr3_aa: CASSQDGPPGNTGELFF

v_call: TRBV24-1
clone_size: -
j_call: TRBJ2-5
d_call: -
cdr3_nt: TGTGCCACCAGTGATTTGCAATTCGGGGGATGGGAGACCCAGTACTTC
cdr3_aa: CATSDLQFGGWETQYF

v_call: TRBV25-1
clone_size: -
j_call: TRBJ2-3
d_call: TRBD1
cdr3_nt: TGTGCCAGCAGTCGACAGGGAACACCGACAGATACGCAGTATTTT
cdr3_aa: CASSRQGTPTDTQYF

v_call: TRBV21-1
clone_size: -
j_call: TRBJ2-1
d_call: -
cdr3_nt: TGTGCCAGCAGCAAGACAGGGATTTTTGATGAGCAGTTCTTC
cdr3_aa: CASSKTGIFDEQFF

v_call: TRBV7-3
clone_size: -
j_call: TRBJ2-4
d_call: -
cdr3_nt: TGTGCCAGCAGCAAAGGGGACTCGGGAAACATTCAGTACTTC
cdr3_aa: CASSKGDSGNIQYF

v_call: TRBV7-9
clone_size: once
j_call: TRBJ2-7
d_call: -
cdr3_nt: TGTGCCAGCAGCTTAGATATGGCGGGACCCTCCTACGAGCAGTACTTC
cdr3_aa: CASSLDMAGPSYEQYF

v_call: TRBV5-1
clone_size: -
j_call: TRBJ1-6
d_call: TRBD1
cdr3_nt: TGCGCCAGCACCCCCTCAGGGGGCGATTCACCCCTCCACTTT
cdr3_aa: CASTPSGGDSPLHF

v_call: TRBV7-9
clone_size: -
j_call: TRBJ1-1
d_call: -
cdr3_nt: TGTGCCAGCAGCCAATCCGGAGAGGACACTGAAGCTTTCTTT
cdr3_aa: CASSQSGEDTEAFF

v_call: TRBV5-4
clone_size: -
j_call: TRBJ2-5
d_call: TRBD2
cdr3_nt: TGTGCCAGCAGCTTGGCCCTTAGCGGGAGGGTCGGGGGTGGAGAGACCCAGTACTTC
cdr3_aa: CASSLALSGRVGGGETQYF

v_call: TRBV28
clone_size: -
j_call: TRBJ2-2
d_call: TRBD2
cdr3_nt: TGTGCCGGACGAGCTAGCGGACAAAACACCGGGGAGCTGTTTTTT
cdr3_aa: CAGRASGQNTGELFF

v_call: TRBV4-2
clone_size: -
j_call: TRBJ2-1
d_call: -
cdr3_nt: TGTGCCAGCAGCCAAGCAATAGCGTCACCGGGTAATGAGCAGTTCTTC
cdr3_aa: CASSQAIASPGNEQFF

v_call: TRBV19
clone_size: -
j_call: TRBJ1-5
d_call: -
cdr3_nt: TGTGCCAGTAGTATAGCAGGGCGTGGACAGCCCCAGCATTTT
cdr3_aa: CASSIAGRGQPQHF

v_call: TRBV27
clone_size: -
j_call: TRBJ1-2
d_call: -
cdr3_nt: TGTGCCAGCGGCTCGGGCGGGGGAGGCTACACCTTC
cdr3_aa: CASGSGGGGYTF

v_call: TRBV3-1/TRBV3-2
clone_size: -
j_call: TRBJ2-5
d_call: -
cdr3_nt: TGTGCCAGCAGCCAAGATGGGAAGAGGGAAGAGACCCAGTACTTC
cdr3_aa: CASSQDGKREETQYF

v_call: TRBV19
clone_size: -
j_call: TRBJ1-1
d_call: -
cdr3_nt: TGTGCCAGTAGTCTTGACAGAGACACTGAAGCTTTCTTT
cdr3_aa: CASSLDRDTEAFF

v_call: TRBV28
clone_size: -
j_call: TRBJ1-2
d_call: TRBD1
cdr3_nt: TGTGCCAGCAGTCCGGGACAGAGTTTCTATGGCTACACCTTC
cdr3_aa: CASSPGQSFYGYTF

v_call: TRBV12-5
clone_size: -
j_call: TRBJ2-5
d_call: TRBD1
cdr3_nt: TGTGCTAGTGGTTTAAACCGGGACAGGGGAGTTTTGGAGACCCAGTACTTC
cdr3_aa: CASGLNRDRGVLETQYF

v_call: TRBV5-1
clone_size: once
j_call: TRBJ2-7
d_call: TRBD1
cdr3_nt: TGCGCCAGCAGTCCTGGGACAGGGGTGATCTACGAGCAGTACTTC
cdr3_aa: CASSPGTGVIYEQYF

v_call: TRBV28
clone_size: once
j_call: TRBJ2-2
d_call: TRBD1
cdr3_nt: TGTGCCAGCGGACAGGGAAGGATCGGGGAGCTGTTTTTT
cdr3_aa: CASGQGRIGELFF

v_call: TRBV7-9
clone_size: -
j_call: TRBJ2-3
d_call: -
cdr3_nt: TGTGCCAGCAGCTCACAGGGAGGGACCACAGATACGCAGTATTTT
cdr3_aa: CASSSQGGTTDTQYF

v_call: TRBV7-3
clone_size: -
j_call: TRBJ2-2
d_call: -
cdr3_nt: TGTGCCAGCAGACCCACAGGGGGGGAGCTGTTTTTT
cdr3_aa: CASRPTGGELFF

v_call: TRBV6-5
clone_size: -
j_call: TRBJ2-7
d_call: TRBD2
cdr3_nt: TGTGCCAGCAGTTACTCGGCGGGAGCCAGTTACGAGCAGTACTTC
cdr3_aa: CASSYSAGASYEQYF

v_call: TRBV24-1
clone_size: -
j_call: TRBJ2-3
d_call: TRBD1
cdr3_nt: TGTGCCACCAGTGACCACGGGACAGAATTTACAGATACGCAGTATTTT
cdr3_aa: CATSDHGTEFTDTQYF

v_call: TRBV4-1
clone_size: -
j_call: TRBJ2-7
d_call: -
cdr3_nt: TGCGCCAGCAGCCAAGAAATAGGAGGGATCAACGAGCAGTACTTC
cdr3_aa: CASSQEIGGINEQYF

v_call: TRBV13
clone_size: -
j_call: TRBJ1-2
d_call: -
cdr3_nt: TGTGCCAGCAGCTTAGGGCGGGGTGGCTATGGCTACACCTTC
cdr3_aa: CASSLGRGGYGYTF

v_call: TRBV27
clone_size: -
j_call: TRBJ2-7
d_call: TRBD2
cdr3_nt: TGTGCCAGCAGTAGGAGACTAGCGGACTCCTACGAGCAGTACTTC
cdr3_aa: CASSRRLADSYEQYF

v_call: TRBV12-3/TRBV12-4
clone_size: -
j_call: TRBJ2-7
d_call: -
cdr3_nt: TGTGCCAGCAGTCCTACAGGGATGCACGAGCAGTACTTC
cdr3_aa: CASSPTGMHEQYF

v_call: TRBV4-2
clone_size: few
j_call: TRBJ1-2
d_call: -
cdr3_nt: TGTGCCAGCAGCCCGGGGGGTTCTGGCTATGGCTACACCTTC
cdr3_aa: CASSPGGSGYGYTF

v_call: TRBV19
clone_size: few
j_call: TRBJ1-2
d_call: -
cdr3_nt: TGTGCCAGTAGTATAGATGTTCCGCACGGTGGCTACACCTTC
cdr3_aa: CASSIDVPHGGYTF